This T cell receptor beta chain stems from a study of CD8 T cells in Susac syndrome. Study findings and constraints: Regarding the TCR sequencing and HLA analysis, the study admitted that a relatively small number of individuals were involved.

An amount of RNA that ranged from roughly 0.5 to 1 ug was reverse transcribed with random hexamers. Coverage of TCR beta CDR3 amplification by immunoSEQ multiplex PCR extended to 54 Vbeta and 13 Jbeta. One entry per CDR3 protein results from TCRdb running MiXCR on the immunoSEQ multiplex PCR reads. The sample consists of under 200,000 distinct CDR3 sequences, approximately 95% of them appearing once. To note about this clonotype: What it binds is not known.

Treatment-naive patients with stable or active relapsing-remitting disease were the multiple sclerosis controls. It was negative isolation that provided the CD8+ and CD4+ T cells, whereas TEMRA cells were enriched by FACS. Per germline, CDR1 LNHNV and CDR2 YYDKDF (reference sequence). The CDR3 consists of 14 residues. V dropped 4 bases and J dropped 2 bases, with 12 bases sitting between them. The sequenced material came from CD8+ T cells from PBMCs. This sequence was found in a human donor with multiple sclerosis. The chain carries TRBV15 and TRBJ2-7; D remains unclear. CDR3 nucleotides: TGTGCCACCAGCATGGCCGGAAGGGCCTACGAGCAGTACTTC. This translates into CATSMAGRAYEQYF. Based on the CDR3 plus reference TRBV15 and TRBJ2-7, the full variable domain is DAMVIQNPRYQVTQFGKPVTLSCSQTLNHNVMYWYQQKSSQAPKLLFHYYDKDFNNEADTPDNFQSRRPNTSFCFLDIRSPGLGDTAMYLCATSMAGRAYEQYFGPGTRLTVT.